One TCR beta chain is described in this entry. Its antigen is still unknown. This sample is drawn from a study of OX40 agonist ivuxolimab in advanced cancers. Study as a whole: At 0.01 to 10 mg/kg, ivuxolimab was administered intravenously to patients every 2 weeks. Study-wide results and limits: The study observed clonal expansion of CD4+ and CD8+ blood T cells by week 6 at 0.1 to 3.0 mg/kg.

On cycle 4 day 1 and cycle 7 day 1, as well as at baseline, blood was sampled. TCRdb's table, derived via immunoSEQ multiplex PCR, lists solely in-frame clones and lacks some. The repertoire holds some 74,000 clones, with approximately 85% as singletons. The CDR3 sequence is 16 residues long. Looked up from germline, CDR1 is MGHDK and CDR2 is SYGVNS. V lost 3 bases and J lost 4, with 18 bases in between. This TCR derives from an adult with an advanced solid tumor such as melanoma, head and neck, liver or kidney cancer. The material sequenced was CD4+ or CD8+ T cells sorted from blood, taken in a trial of the OX40 agonist ivuxolimab. V gene TRBV25-1 combines with J gene TRBJ1-1, with D possibly TRBD1 on 5 matching bases. The DNA of the CDR3 is TGTGCCAGCAGTGATACGCTCGGCGGGGCTAGCACTGAAGCTTTCTTT. It yields the protein CASSDTLGGASTEAFF.